The rows below give T cell receptor beta chains drawn from one sample of a study of shared clonotypes between healthy human individuals. The protocol was immunoSEQ multiplex PCR, while the TCRdb copy is restricted to in-frame clones and leaves out a portion. The sample yields approximately 500,000 clones, over 60% seen once. Sequenced input: PBMCs. These receptors were taken from a woman in her 40s in good health. Some clones in this sample may be carry-over from other donors' samples. Both conserved end residues are part of each CDR3. A D gene is named only where the DNA matches it firmly. Size is omitted from some rows. Given values are once, few, many or a class for expanded clones.

clone size	J gene	V gene	D gene	CDR3 protein	CDR3 DNA
.	TRBJ2-7	TRBV2	TRBD1	CASSDGGAGGSYEQYF	TGTGCCAGCAGTGACGGTGGGGCAGGGGGCTCCTACGAGCAGTACTTC
.	TRBJ1-4	TRBV6-5	TRBD1	CASSRDRGRDEKLFF	TGTGCCAGCAGTCGGGACAGGGGGCGCGATGAAAAACTGTTTTTT
.	TRBJ1-2	TRBV9	TRBD1	CASSAYRGSPYGYTF	TGTGCCAGCAGCGCCTACAGGGGGAGCCCCTATGGCTACACCTTC
.	TRBJ2-2	TRBV28	.	CASSLNPGLVAAELFF	TGTGCCAGCAGTTTGAACCCGGGACTGGTCGCGGCAGAGCTGTTTTTT
.	TRBJ2-1	TRBV7-9	TRBD2	CASSLVSSGRSPYNEQFF	TGTGCCAGCAGCTTAGTTTCTAGCGGGAGGTCCCCGTACAATGAGCAGTTCTTC
.	TRBJ2-3	TRBV25-1	TRBD2	CASTPGRADTQYF	TGTGCCAGCACCCCGGGGAGGGCAGATACGCAGTATTTT
few	TRBJ2-3	TRBV7-9	TRBD2	CASSSGLAGNRDTQYF	TGTGCCAGCAGCTCGGGACTAGCGGGAAACCGTGATACGCAGTATTTT
.	TRBJ2-7	TRBV28	TRBD2	CATTGGGSYEQYF	TGTGCCACCACTGGCGGGGGTTCCTACGAGCAGTACTTC
.	TRBJ1-1	TRBV15	.	CATSRDHGNTEAFF	TGTGCCACCAGCAGAGATCACGGGAACACTGAAGCTTTCTTT
.	TRBJ1-4	TRBV28	TRBD1	CASSGQATNEKLFF	TGTGCCAGCAGTGGACAGGCAACTAATGAAAAACTGTTTTTT
.	TRBJ2-1	TRBV4-1	TRBD1	CASSQDRDSYNEQFF	TGCGCCAGCAGCCAAGACCGGGACAGTTACAATGAGCAGTTCTTC
.	TRBJ1-4	TRBV28	.	CASRSHTTTNEKLFF	TGTGCCAGCAGATCCCACACCACAACTAATGAAAAACTGTTTTTT
few	TRBJ2-5	TRBV29-1	TRBD2	CSVEVRLANQETQYF	TGCAGCGTTGAAGTTCGACTAGCAAACCAAGAGACCCAGTACTTC
.	TRBJ1-2	TRBV5-4	TRBD1	CASSRQGAQGYTF	TGTGCCAGCAGCCGACAGGGGGCGCAGGGCTACACCTTC
.	TRBJ1-2	TRBV29-1	.	CSADRSGTHYGYTF	TGCAGCGCCGACCGGTCAGGGACCCACTATGGCTACACCTTC
.	TRBJ1-4	TRBV28	.	CASRRTGRRATNEKLFF	TGTGCCAGCAGGAGAACGGGGAGGCGTGCAACTAATGAAAAACTGTTTTTT
.	TRBJ2-7	TRBV7-2	TRBD1	CASSLILDRGGEQYF	TGTGCCAGCAGCTTAATTTTGGACAGGGGCGGCGAGCAGTACTTC
.	TRBJ2-2	TRBV30	TRBD2	CAVGGIAGVVWELFF	TGTGCCGTCGGGGGGATAGCGGGAGTTGTCTGGGAGCTGTTTTTT
many	TRBJ2-4	TRBV28	.	CASSRQLGIQYF	TGTGCCAGCAGCCGACAGCTTGGGATTCAGTACTTC
once	TRBJ2-1	TRBV28	.	CASSFSEVEQFF	TGTGCCAGCAGTTTCAGCGAGGTTGAGCAGTTCTTC
.	TRBJ2-3	TRBV5-1	.	CASSLAWGTDTQYF	TGCGCCAGCAGCTTGGCGTGGGGGACAGATACGCAGTATTTT
.	TRBJ1-2	TRBV11-1	.	CASSPTGLYGYTF	TGTGCCAGCTCCCCCACAGGGTTGTATGGCTACACCTTC
.	TRBJ2-7	TRBV28	TRBD2	CASSSSGRNYEQYF	TGTGCCAGCAGTAGTAGCGGGAGGAACTACGAGCAGTACTTC
few	TRBJ2-1	TRBV27	.	CASSFDGSYNEQFF	TGTGCCAGCAGTTTTGACGGGAGCTACAATGAGCAGTTCTTC
.	TRBJ1-3	TRBV18	TRBD1	CASSPRAGQGDTIYF	TGTGCCAGCTCACCACGAGCAGGCCAGGGGGACACCATATATTTT
.	TRBJ2-2	TRBV7-3	TRBD2	CASSLAGTNTGELFF	TGTGCCAGCAGTTTAGCGGGAACGAACACCGGGGAGCTGTTTTTT
.	TRBJ2-1	TRBV15	.	CATSRSRDEQFF	TGTGCCACCAGCAGGTCTCGTGATGAGCAGTTCTTC
.	TRBJ2-1	TRBV11-1	.	CASSFQGSYNEQFF	TGTGCCAGCAGCTTTCAGGGATCCTACAATGAGCAGTTCTTC
.	TRBJ2-2	TRBV19	TRBD2	CATQTSGRIPGELFF	TGTGCCACTCAGACTAGCGGGAGGATTCCCGGGGAGCTGTTTTTT
.	TRBJ1-1	TRBV7-3	.	CASSPFSGSFTEAFF	TGTGCCAGCAGCCCCTTCTCAGGGTCATTCACTGAAGCTTTCTTT
.	TRBJ1-1	TRBV5-1	.	CASSLGAGSNTEAFF	TGCGCCAGCAGCTTGGGGGCAGGGTCGAACACTGAAGCTTTCTTT
.	TRBJ2-7	TRBV30	TRBD2	CALSSGLAGGEQYF	TGTGCCTTGTCGTCTGGTCTAGCGGGAGGGGAGCAGTACTTC
.	TRBJ2-3	TRBV7-2	.	CASSLGSRVGLSTDTQYF	TGTGCCAGCAGCCTAGGTTCCAGGGTCGGGTTAAGCACAGATACGCAGTATTTT
many	TRBJ2-7	TRBV19	.	CATKAGNSYEQYF	TGTGCCACAAAGGCTGGTAATTCCTACGAGCAGTACTTC
.	TRBJ1-2	TRBV11-2	.	CASSLMGPYGYTF	TGTGCCAGCAGCTTAATGGGCCCCTATGGCTACACCTTC
.	TRBJ1-1	TRBV29-1	TRBD1	CSVGHQGAEAFF	TGCAGCGTTGGACACCAGGGGGCGGAAGCTTTCTTT
.	TRBJ2-7	TRBV11-2	TRBD1	CASSRNRGGFYEQYF	TGTGCCAGCAGCCGCAACAGGGGCGGGTTCTACGAGCAGTACTTC
.	TRBJ2-1	TRBV10-1	.	CASSSRGQDEQFF	TGCGCCAGCAGTTCCCGGGGTCAAGATGAGCAGTTCTTC
.	TRBJ2-7	TRBV18	.	CASSPLARTYEQYF	TGTGCCAGCTCACCACTGGCACGAACCTACGAGCAGTACTTC
few	TRBJ2-5	TRBV18	.	CASSPLSSLGETQYF	TGTGCCAGCTCACCACTTTCATCCCTGGGGGAGACCCAGTACTTC
.	TRBJ1-5	TRBV5-1	TRBD1	CASSLGTGGNQPQHF	TGCGCCAGCAGCTTGGGGACAGGGGGCAATCAGCCCCAGCATTTT
.	TRBJ1-5	TRBV6-4	TRBD1	CASSPDRGSNQPQHF	TGTGCCAGCAGTCCAGACAGGGGAAGCAATCAGCCCCAGCATTTT